This T cell receptor beta chain stems from a study of cytomegalovirus exposure and HLA in healthy donors. General study results and limits: A later analysis linked a missense DCLRE1C variant to TCR beta V- and J-gene trimming.

In the case of this clone: Antigen specificity is unknown.

The CDR3 is 12 residues long. Trimming cost V 10 bases and J 2 bases, with 11 bases left between them. Germline V CDR1 and CDR2: PRHDT, FYEKMQ (reference sequence). 13 Jbeta primers and 60 Vbeta primers were used for the PCR. Method: immunoSEQ multiplex PCR; TCRdb's copy keeps in-frame clones and lacks some. The sample records some 150,000 clones, roughly 79% being singletons. This clonotype originated in a woman aged 25 to 39 in good health and CMV-seropositive. Material for sequencing was PBMCs. The rearrangement links TRBV13 to TRBJ1-1; D is perhaps TRBD1 (5 bases). The CDR3 sequence: CATAQVNTEAFF. The CDR3 DNA sequence: TGTGCCACCGCACAGGTCAACACTGAAGCTTTCTTT.